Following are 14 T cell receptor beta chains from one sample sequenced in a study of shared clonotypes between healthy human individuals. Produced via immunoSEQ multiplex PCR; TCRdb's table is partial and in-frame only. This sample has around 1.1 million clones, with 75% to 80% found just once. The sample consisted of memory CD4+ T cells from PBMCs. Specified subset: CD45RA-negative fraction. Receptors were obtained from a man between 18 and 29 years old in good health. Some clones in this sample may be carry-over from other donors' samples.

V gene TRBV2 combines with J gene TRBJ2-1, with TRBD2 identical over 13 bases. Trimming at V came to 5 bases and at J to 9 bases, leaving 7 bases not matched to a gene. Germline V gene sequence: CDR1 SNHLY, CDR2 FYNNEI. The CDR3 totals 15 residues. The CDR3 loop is CASSRGLAGVGEQFF. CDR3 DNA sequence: TGTGCCAGCAGTCGCGGACTAGCGGGAGTGGGTGAGCAGTTCTTC.

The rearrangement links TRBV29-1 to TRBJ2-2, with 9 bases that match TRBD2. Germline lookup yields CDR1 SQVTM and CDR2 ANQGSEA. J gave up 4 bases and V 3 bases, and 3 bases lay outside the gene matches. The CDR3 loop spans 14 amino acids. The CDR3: CSVESSGATGELFF. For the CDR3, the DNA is TGCAGCGTTGAGTCTAGCGGGGCCACCGGGGAGCTGTTTTTT.

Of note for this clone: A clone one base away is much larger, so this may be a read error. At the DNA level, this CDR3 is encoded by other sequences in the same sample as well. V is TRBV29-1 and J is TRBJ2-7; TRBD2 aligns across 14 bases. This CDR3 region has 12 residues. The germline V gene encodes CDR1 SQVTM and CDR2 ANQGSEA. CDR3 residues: CSVGLAGDEQYF. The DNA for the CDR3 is TGTAGCGTGGGACTAGCGGGAGACGAGCAGTACTTC.

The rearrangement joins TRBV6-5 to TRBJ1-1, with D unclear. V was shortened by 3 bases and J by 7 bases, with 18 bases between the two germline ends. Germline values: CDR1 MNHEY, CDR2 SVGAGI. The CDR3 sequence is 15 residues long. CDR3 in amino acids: CASSYSQALSGEAFF. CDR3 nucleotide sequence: TGTGCCAGCAGTTATTCCCAGGCCCTTTCGGGTGAAGCTTTCTTT.

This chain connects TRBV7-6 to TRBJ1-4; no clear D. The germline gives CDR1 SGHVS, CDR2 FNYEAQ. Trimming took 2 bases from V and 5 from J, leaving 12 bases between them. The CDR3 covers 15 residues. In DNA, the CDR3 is TGTGCCAGCAGCTTATTTTGGGCTGAGAATGAAAAACTGTTTTTT. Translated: CASSLFWAENEKLFF. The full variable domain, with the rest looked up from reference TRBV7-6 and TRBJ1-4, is GAGVSQSPRYKVTKRGQDVALRCDPISGHVSLYWYRQALGQGPEFLTYFNYEAQQDKSGLPNDRFSAERPEGSISTLTIQRTEQRDSAMYRCASSLFWAENEKLFFGSGTQLSVL.

The CDR3 coding sequence is TGTGCCAGCAGCTTGGACCCTAGCGGGAGCGATGAGCAGTTCTTC. Encoded protein: CASSLDPSGSDEQFF. The chain combines TRBV5-4 with TRBJ2-1; TRBD2 matches 10 bases. Germline CDR1 is SGHNT and CDR2 is YYREEE (reference sequence). The CDR3 extends over 15 amino acids. The junction had 5 bases not matched to a gene; V was cut back by 0 bases and J by 8 bases.

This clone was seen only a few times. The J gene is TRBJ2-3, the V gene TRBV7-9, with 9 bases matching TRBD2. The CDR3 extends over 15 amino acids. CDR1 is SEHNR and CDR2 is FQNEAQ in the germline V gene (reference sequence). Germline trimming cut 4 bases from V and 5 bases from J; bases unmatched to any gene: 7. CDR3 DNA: TGTGCCAGCAGCTCCCGGACTAGCGCTGGAGATACGCAGTATTTT. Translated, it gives CASSSRTSAGDTQYF. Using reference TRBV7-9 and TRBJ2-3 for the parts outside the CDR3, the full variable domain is DTGVSQNPRHKITKRGQNVTFRCDPISEHNRLYWYRQTLGQGPEFLTYFQNEAQLEKSRLLSDRFSAERPKGSFSTLEIQRTEQGDSAMYLCASSSRTSAGDTQYFGPGTRLTVL.

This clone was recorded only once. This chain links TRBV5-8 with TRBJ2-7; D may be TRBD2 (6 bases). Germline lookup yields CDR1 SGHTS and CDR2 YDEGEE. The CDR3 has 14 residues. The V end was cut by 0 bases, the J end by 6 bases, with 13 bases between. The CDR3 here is CASSLERVQGEQYF. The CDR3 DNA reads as TGTGCCAGCAGCTTGGAGCGGGTGCAGGGCGAGCAGTACTTC.

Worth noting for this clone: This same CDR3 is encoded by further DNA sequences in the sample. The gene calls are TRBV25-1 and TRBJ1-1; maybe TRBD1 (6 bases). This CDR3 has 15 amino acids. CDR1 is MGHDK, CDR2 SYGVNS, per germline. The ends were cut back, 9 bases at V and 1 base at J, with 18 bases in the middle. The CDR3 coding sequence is TGTGCCAGTGTCCCTGGGGGCGCGGGGAACACTGAAGCTTTCTTT. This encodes CASVPGGAGNTEAFF. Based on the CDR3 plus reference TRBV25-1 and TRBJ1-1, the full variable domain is EADIYQTPRYLVIGTGKKITLECSQTMGHDKMYWYQQDPGMELHLIHYSYGVNSTEKGDLSSESTVSRIRTEHFPLTLESARPSHTSQYLCASVPGGAGNTEAFFGQGTRLTVV.

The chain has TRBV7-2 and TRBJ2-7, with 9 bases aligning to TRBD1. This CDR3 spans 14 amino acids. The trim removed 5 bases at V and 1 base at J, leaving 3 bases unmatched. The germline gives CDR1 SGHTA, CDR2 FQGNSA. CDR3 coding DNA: TGTGCCAGCAGCCGTGGGACAGGGTCCTACGAGCAGTACTTC. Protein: CASSRGTGSYEQYF.

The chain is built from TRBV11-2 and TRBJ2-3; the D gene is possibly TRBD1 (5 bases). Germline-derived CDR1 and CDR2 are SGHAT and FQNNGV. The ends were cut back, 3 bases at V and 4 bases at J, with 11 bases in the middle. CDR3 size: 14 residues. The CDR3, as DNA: TGTGCCAGCAGCTTTGGGGCACTGGCAGATACGCAGTATTTT. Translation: CASSFGALADTQYF.

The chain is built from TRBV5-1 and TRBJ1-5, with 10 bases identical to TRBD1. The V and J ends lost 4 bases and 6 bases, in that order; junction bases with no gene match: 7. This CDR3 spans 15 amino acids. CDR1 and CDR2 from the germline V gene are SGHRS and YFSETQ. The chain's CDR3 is CASSTGTGEGQPQHF. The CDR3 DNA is TGCGCCAGCAGCACTGGGACAGGGGAAGGTCAGCCCCAGCATTTT.

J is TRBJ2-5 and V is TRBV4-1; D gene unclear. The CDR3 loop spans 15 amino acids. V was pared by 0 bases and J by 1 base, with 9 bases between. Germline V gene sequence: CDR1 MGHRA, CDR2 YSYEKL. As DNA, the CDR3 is TGCGCCAGCAGCCAAGACAACAGCCGCCAAGAGACCCAGTACTTC. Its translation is CASSQDNSRQETQYF.

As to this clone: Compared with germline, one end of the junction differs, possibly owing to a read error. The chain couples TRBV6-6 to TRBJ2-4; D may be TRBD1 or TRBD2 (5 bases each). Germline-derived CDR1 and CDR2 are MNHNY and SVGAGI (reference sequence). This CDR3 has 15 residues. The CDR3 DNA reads TGTGCCAGCAGGGGCCCTGTCGGGACCCGCGATTTGGGTTTCTTC. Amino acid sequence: CASRGPVGTRDLGFF.